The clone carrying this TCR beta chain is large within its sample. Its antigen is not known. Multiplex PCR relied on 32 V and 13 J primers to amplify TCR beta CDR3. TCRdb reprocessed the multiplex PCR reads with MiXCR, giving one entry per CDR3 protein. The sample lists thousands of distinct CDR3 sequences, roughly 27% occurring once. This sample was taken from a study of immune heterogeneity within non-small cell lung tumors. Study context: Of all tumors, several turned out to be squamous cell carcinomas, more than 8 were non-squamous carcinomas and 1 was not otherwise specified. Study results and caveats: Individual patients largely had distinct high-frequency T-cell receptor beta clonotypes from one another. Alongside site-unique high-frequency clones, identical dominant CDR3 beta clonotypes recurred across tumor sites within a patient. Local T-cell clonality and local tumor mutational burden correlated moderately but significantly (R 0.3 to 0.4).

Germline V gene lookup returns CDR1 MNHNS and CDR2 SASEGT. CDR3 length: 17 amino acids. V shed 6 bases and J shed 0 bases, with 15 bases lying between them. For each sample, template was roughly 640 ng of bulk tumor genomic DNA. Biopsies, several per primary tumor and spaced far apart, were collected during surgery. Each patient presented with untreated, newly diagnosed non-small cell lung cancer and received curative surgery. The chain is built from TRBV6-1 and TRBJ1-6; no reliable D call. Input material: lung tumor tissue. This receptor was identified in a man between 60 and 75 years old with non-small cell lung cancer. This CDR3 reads CASSPGQVTSYNSPLHF. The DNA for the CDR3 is TGTGCCAGCAGCCCAGGCCAGGTTACCTCCTATAATTCACCCCTCCACTTT.